The 23 T cell receptor beta chains in this list originate from one sample, sequenced in a study of cytomegalovirus exposure and HLA in healthy donors. 60 Vbeta and 13 Jbeta primers were used in PCR. Generated by immunoSEQ multiplex PCR, the TCRdb table keeps only in-frame clones and is missing some. The sample records over 150,000 clones, 75% being singletons. What was sequenced was PBMCs. The receptors originated from a male donor in good health and CMV-seronegative.

This chain joins TRBV9 and TRBJ2-3, with 9 bases lining up with TRBD1. The CDR3 is made up of 16 amino acids. CDR1 and CDR2 from the germline V gene are SGDLS and YYNGEE. Trimming at V came to 3 bases and at J to 5 bases, leaving 10 bases not matched to a gene. Here the CDR3 reads CASSGTGGVEGDTQYF. The CDR3 region has the DNA TGTGCCAGCAGCGGAACAGGGGGCGTAGAGGGAGATACGCAGTATTTT.

The chain is built from TRBV28 and TRBJ2-7; 10 positions agree with TRBD1. Looked up from germline, CDR1 is MDHEN and CDR2 is SYDVKM. The length of the CDR3 is 14 residues. V was clipped by 5 bases and J by 6 bases; unmatched bases: 7. The DNA of the CDR3 is TGTGCCAGCAGTGCCGGGACAGGGGTTTCCGAGCAGTACTTC. This encodes CASSAGTGVSEQYF.

The rearrangement uses TRBV28 and TRBJ1-2; D gene unclear. The CDR3 is 12 amino acids. The germline V gene has CDR1 MDHEN and CDR2 SYDVKM. Trimming took off 3 bases at V and 3 bases at J, with 5 bases between the two ends. CDR3 sequence: CASSLQDYGYTF. The CDR3 coding sequence is TGTGCCAGCAGTTTGCAGGACTATGGCTACACCTTC.

This chain connects TRBV29-1 to TRBJ1-2, with unresolved D. Germline V gene data show CDR1 as SQVTM and CDR2 as ANQGSEA. CDR3 length equals 10 residues. V was shortened by 3 bases and J by 3 bases, with 2 bases between the two germline ends. The CDR3 is CSVDYYGYTF. The CDR3 nucleotides are TGCAGCGTTGACTACTATGGCTACACCTTC.

V is TRBV10-3 and J is TRBJ2-3; TRBD2 matches at 8 bases. Germline values: CDR1 ENHRY, CDR2 SYGVKD. The CDR3 runs to 16 residues. Trimming removed 2 bases from V and 2 bases from J; junction bases left unmatched: 6. The CDR3 reads CAISEGASGYTDTQYF. The CDR3 nucleotides are TGTGCCATCAGTGAGGGGGCTAGCGGGTACACAGATACGCAGTATTTT.

A single count supports this clone. The rearrangement links TRBV7-6 to TRBJ2-7; 8 nucleotides line up with TRBD2. There are 14 residues in the CDR3. CDR1 and CDR2 from the germline V gene are SGHVS and FNYEAQ. V gave up 5 bases and J gave up 4 bases; unmatched junction bases: 7. CDR3 sequence reads: CASSTTGGKYEQYF. CDR3 bases: TGTGCCAGCAGCACAACGGGGGGGAAATACGAGCAGTACTTC.

The J gene is TRBJ2-1, the V gene TRBV6-1; D possibly corresponds to TRBD2 (6 bases). The germline V gene has CDR1 MNHNS and CDR2 SASEGT. There are 15 residues in the CDR3. Between the trimmed V and J ends, which lost 0 bases and 4 bases, there was a span of 10 bases. The CDR3 is CASSEAASGYNEQFF. The DNA for the CDR3 is TGTGCCAGCAGTGAAGCTGCCAGCGGGTACAATGAGCAGTTCTTC.

The V call is TRBV29-1, the J call TRBJ1-1; D may be TRBD1 (5 bases). CDR1 and CDR2 (germline): SQVTM, ANQGSEA. The V end lost 3 bases, the J end lost 8 bases, and 16 bases lay between the germline ends. The CDR3 runs to 13 residues. The CDR3 nucleotides read TGCAGCGTTGACGGAACAACAGGCCCCGAAGCTTTCTTT. This codes for CSVDGTTGPEAFF.

This clone was picked up one time. This chain links TRBV27 with TRBJ2-7; 7 bases agree with TRBD2. The CDR3 runs to 14 residues. Germline assignment: CDR1 MNHEY and CDR2 SMNVEV (reference sequence). V was clipped by 4 bases and J by 3 bases; unmatched bases: 6. The CDR3 DNA follows: TGTGCCAGCAGTTCTTCTAGCGGAAACTACGAGCAGTACTTC. Translation: CASSSSSGNYEQYF.

The V call is TRBV2, the J call TRBJ2-2; 11 positions match TRBD2. In germline, CDR1 is SNHLY, CDR2 FYNNEI. CDR3 length equals 16 residues. V trimming: 6 bases; J trimming: 6 bases; junction bases outside the gene matches: 9. The CDR3 nucleotides read TGTGCCAGCAGGCCGAGACTAGCGGGGACCTCCGGGGAGCTGTTTTTT. Its protein product is CASRPRLAGTSGELFF.

The chain employs TRBV27 and TRBJ1-6, with a weak D call TRBD1 (6 bases). Trimming removed 8 bases at V and 9 bases at J, with 20 bases between. Per the germline V gene, CDR1 is MNHEY and CDR2 is SMNVEV (reference sequence). The CDR3 is 15 amino acids. The CDR3 sequence: CASAEPTGLTSPLHF. The CDR3 DNA is TGTGCCAGCGCCGAACCCACAGGGTTGACTTCACCCCTCCACTTT.

This chain connects TRBV2 to TRBJ1-2; no clear D gene. The length of the CDR3 is 12 residues. Trimming took 6 bases from V and 4 from J, leaving 9 bases between them. Per the germline V gene, CDR1 is SNHLY and CDR2 is FYNNEI. CDR3 coding DNA: TGTGCCAGCAGGAGGGAGGGCTATGGCTACACCTTC. It codes for CASRREGYGYTF.

The chain employs TRBV28 and TRBJ1-1; TRBD1 might be the D (5 bases). The CDR3 runs 16 residues. CDR1 and CDR2 from the germline V gene are MDHEN and SYDVKM. V lost 5 bases to trimming and J lost 0 bases, with 16 bases between them. CDR3 bases: TGTGCCAGCAGTCCCCGGGGGAGAGGTCTGAACACTGAAGCTTTCTTT. Protein product: CASSPRGRGLNTEAFF.

Details on this clone: A junction end diverges from the germline sequence, so it may reflect a read error. This CDR3 is also generated by other DNA sequences in the sample. The rearrangement joins TRBV28 to TRBJ1-1; D remains unclear. The CDR3 runs to 12 residues. Germline V gene sequence: CDR1 MDHEN, CDR2 SYDVKM. The CDR3 DNA follows: TGCGCCAGCAGCTCCGCCCAACATGAAGCTTTCTTT. Its protein product is CASSSAQHEAFF.

The DNA for the CDR3 is TGTGCCAGTAGAGACAGGGGACTTGAAGCTTTCTTT. It encodes CASRDRGLEAFF. The gene calls are TRBV19 and TRBJ1-1; 8 bases align to TRBD1. Looked up from germline, CDR1 is LNHDA and CDR2 is SQIVND (reference sequence). With V trimmed by 6 bases and J by 7 bases, 4 bases remained unmatched. The CDR3 sequence is 12 residues long.

The chain uses TRBV6-1 and TRBJ2-1, with 11 bases lining up with TRBD2. The V gene end was trimmed by 4 bases and the J gene end by 4 bases; junction bases not matched to a gene: 6. Germline V gene data show CDR1 as MNHNS and CDR2 as SASEGT. This CDR3 has 16 residues. CDR3 amino acids: CASSAGTSGAYNEQFF. The CDR3 DNA sequence: TGTGCCAGCAGTGCCGGGACTAGCGGAGCTTACAATGAGCAGTTCTTC.

The chain links TRBV4-1 to TRBJ2-5; 8 bases align to TRBD1. Germline CDR1 is MGHRA and CDR2 is YSYEKL. V shed 4 bases, J shed 4 bases, and the junction held 11 bases outside the gene matches. CDR3 length equals 16 residues. In DNA form, the CDR3 reads TGCGCCAGCAGCCCCTTGGGGCAGGGGGCTATAGAGACCCAGTACTTC. Translating gives CASSPLGQGAIETQYF.

This clone has just a few counts. This rearrangement joins TRBV18 to TRBJ2-2; 9 bases align to TRBD1. The trim removed 6 bases at V and 4 bases at J, leaving 9 bases unmatched. Per the germline V gene, CDR1 is KGHSH and CDR2 is LQKENI. CDR3 length equals 16 residues. The CDR3 spells CASSPRDRAVTGELFF. CDR3 bases: TGTGCCAGCTCTCCCCGGGACAGGGCGGTCACCGGGGAGCTGTTTTTT.

V and J are TRBV7-2 and TRBJ1-1; no definite D call. Trimming cost V 5 bases and J 11 bases, with 18 bases left between them. Germline V gives CDR1 SGHTA, CDR2 FQGNSA. This CDR3 spans 13 amino acids. The CDR3 DNA is TGTGCCAGCAGCCCCCTTGAGGCGAACTGGGCTTTCTTT. Encoded protein: CASSPLEANWAFF.

This clone has only one observation. This chain connects TRBV7-8 to TRBJ2-7; D is perhaps TRBD2 (5 bases). V gave up 6 bases and J gave up 2 bases, with 11 bases separating them. The CDR3 is 13 amino acids. The V gene's germline CDR1 is SGHVS and CDR2 FQNEAQ. The CDR3 spells CASSVSGAYEQYF. The DNA of the CDR3 is TGTGCCAGCAGTGTGAGCGGAGCCTACGAGCAGTACTTC.

CDR3 sequence reads: CASSLQGLPSYEQYF. The CDR3 DNA sequence: TGTGCCAGCAGTTTGCAGGGACTACCCTCCTACGAGCAGTACTTC. V and J are TRBV27 and TRBJ2-7; 7 bases fit TRBD2. The V and J ends lost 3 bases and 0 bases, in that order; junction bases with no gene match: 5. Germline-derived CDR1 and CDR2 are MNHEY and SMNVEV (reference sequence). This CDR3 has 15 residues.

The chain is built from TRBV30 and TRBJ2-7, with D uncertain. The germline V and J ends were trimmed by 5 bases and 2 bases, with 4 bases remaining between them. The CDR3 contains 10 residues. Germline-derived CDR1 and CDR2 are GTSNPN and SVGIG (reference sequence). CDR3: CAWDTYEQYF. DNA for the CDR3: TGTGCCTGGGACACCTACGAGCAGTACTTC.

This clone was detected only a few times. This chain links TRBV5-8 with TRBJ2-7, with 7 bases identical to TRBD1. The CDR3 is made up of 15 amino acids. Germline values: CDR1 SGHTS, CDR2 YDEGEE. V lost 5 bases, J lost 3 bases, and 11 bases stayed unmatched. The CDR3 sequence is CASSNPGTANYEQYF. CDR3 DNA sequence: TGTGCCAGCAGTAATCCCGGGACAGCAAACTACGAGCAGTACTTC. Full variable domain (remainder filled in from reference TRBV5-8 and TRBJ2-7): EAGVTQSPTHLIKTRGQQATLRCSPISGHTSVYWYQQALGLGLQFLLWYDEGEERNRGNFPPRFSGRQFPNYSSELNVNALELEDSALYLCASSNPGTANYEQYFGPGTRLTVT.